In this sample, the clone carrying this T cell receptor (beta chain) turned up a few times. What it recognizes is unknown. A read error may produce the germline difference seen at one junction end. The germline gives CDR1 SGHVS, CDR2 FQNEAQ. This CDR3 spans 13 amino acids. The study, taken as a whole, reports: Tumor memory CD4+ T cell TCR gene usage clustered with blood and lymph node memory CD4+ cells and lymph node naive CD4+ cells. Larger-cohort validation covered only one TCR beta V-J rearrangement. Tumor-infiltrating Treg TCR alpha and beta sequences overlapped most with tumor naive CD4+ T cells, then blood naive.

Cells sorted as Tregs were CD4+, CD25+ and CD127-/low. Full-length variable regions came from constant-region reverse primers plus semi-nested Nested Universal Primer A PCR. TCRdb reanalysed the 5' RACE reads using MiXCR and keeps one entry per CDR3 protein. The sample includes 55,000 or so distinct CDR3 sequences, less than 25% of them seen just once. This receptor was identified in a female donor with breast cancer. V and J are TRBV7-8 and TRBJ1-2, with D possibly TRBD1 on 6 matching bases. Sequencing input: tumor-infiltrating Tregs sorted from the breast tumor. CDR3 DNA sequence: TGTGCCATCAGCCCCGGGACACTCTATGGCTACACCTTC. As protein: CAISPGTLYGYTF.